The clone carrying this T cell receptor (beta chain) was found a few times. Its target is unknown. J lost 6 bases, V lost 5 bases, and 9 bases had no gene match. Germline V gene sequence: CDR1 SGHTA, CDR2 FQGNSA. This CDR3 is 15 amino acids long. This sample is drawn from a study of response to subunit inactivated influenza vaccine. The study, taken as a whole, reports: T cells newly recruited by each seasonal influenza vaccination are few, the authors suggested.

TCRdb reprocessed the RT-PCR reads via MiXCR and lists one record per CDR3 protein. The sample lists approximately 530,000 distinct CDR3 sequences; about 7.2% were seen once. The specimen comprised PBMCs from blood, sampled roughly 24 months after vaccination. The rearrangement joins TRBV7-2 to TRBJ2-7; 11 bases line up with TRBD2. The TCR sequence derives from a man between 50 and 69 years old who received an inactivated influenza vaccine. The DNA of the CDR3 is TGTGCCAGCAGCCTAACTAGCGGGAGCATTCGCGAGCAGTACTTC. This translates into CASSLTSGSIREQYF.